Listed here are 26 T cell receptor beta chains from one sample, sequenced in a study of monozygotic twins with inflammatory bowel disease. TCRdb reworked the 5' RACE reads into one entry per CDR3 protein, no DNA. Recorded for this sample: approximately 400,000 distinct CDR3 sequences. The sequenced material came from blood. The receptors were sampled from a human donor with ulcerative colitis or Crohn's disease, or a healthy co-twin of an affected twin (not recorded which).

V and J are TRBV27 and TRBJ1-1; TCRdb selects TRBD1, and the lack of DNA leaves this call unchecked. This CDR3 is 13 amino acids long. Germline CDR1 and CDR2: MNHEY and SMNVEV (reference sequence). The CDR3 sequence: CASSSALLTGAFF.

The rearrangement links TRBV28 to TRBJ1-5. Germline V CDR1 and CDR2: MDHEN, SYDVKM. The CDR3 length is 12 residues. CDR3 protein: CASSLANQPQHF.

This sequence joins TRBV10-3 and TRBJ2-7; lacking DNA, the TRBD1 call made by TCRdb goes unchecked. The CDR3 runs 14 residues. CDR1 is ENHRY and CDR2 is SYGVKD in the germline V gene. The CDR3 region is CATLGGGSSYEQYF.

CDR3 protein: CASSQDHGPQGASLSYEQYF. J is TRBJ2-7 and V is TRBV4-3; with no DNA, the TCRdb D assignment of TRBD1 cannot be verified. CDR3 length equals 20 residues. CDR1 is LGHNA, CDR2 YSLEER, per germline.

The genes are TRBV2 and TRBJ2-2; TCRdb proposes TRBD1, but this gene call is untestable without DNA. Germline CDR1 SNHLY, CDR2 FYNNEI. This CDR3 has 16 amino acids. The CDR3 spells CASSVEDRGQAGELFF. The variable domain in full, with the rest retrieved from reference TRBV2 and TRBJ2-2, is EPEVTQTPSHQVTQMGQEVILRCVPISNHLYFYWYRQILGQKVEFLVSFYNNEISEKSEIFDDQFSVERPDGSNFTLKIRSTKLEDSAMYFCASSVEDRGQAGELFFGEGSRLTVL.

The chain links TRBV20-1 to TRBJ1-4. From germline, CDR1 is DFQATT and CDR2 SNEGSKA (reference sequence). The CDR3 is made up of 15 amino acids. CDR3 region: CSARDASTPNEKLFF.

The CDR3 loop is CASSLAPGKHNEQFF. This chain links TRBV7-2 with TRBJ2-1; no DNA is available, so the TRBD1 call from TCRdb remains unchecked. Germline-derived CDR1 and CDR2 are SGHTA and FQGNSA. This CDR3 is 15 amino acids long.

The rearrangement links TRBV5-1 to TRBJ1-1; the D gene TCRdb calls, TRBD1, cannot be checked with no DNA. The germline CDR1 and CDR2 sequences are SGHRS and YFSETQ. The CDR3 is 14 residues long. The CDR3 protein is CASSSRVGTGMAFF.

This chain joins TRBV12-3 or TRBV12-4 and TRBJ2-5. The CDR3 is 13 amino acids. The CDR3 spells CASSLTSLETQYF.

This sequence joins TRBV3-1 and TRBJ1-4; with no DNA, the TCRdb D assignment of TRBD1 cannot be verified. The germline CDR1 and CDR2 sequences are LGHDT and YNNKEL (reference sequence). There are 13 residues in the CDR3. CDR3 loop: CASSQGTGGKLFF.

J is TRBJ2-3 and V is TRBV20-1; TCRdb designates TRBD2, a call that cannot be tested without DNA. The CDR3 loop spans 14 amino acids. Germline V gives CDR1 DFQATT, CDR2 SNEGSKA (reference sequence). Here the CDR3 reads CSAKRGSSTDTQYF.

This chain uses TRBV5-6 with TRBJ1-5; the D call from TCRdb, TRBD1, cannot be confirmed without DNA. CDR1 and CDR2 from the germline V gene are SGHDT and YYEEEE. The CDR3 sequence is 15 residues long. CDR3 loop: CASSRWDRVNQPQHF. The entire variable domain, with the rest obtained from reference TRBV5-6 and TRBJ1-5, is as follows: DAGVTQSPTHLIKTRGQQVTLRCSPKSGHDTVSWYQQALGQGPQFIFQYYEEEERQRGNFPDRFSGHQFPNYSSELNVNALLLGDSALYLCASSRWDRVNQPQHFGDGTRLSIL.

This chain joins TRBV19 and TRBJ2-3; there is no DNA to check the TCRdb D call of TRBD2. Germline V CDR1 and CDR2: LNHDA, SQIVND (reference sequence). The CDR3 runs 15 residues. The CDR3 here is CASSSQAVFTDTQYF.

This chain joins TRBV4-1 and TRBJ2-7. Per germline, CDR1 MGHRA and CDR2 YSYEKL. The CDR3 spans 16 residues. This chain's CDR3 is CASSQTWGQGYYEQYF.

V is TRBV20-1 and J is TRBJ2-5; the TRBD1 assignment by TCRdb is unverifiable without DNA. Germline V CDR1 and CDR2: DFQATT, SNEGSKA (reference sequence). The length of the CDR3 is 12 residues. CDR3: CSLSSGVKTQYF.

V is TRBV15 and J is TRBJ1-1; as DNA is missing, the TRBD1 call by TCRdb cannot be tested. There are 13 residues in the CDR3. Germline CDR1 and CDR2: LNHNV and YYDKDF (reference sequence). The CDR3 sequence is CATSIPDRSRSFF.

The chain joins TRBV20-1 to TRBJ2-3. The CDR3 sequence is 15 residues long. Germline loops: CDR1 DFQATT, CDR2 SNEGSKA (reference sequence). This chain's CDR3 is CSAREVWRHTDTQYF.

The chain couples TRBV5-1 to TRBJ1-2; with no DNA, the TCRdb D assignment of TRBD1 cannot be verified. Germline CDR1 reads SGHRS; CDR2 reads YFSETQ. This CDR3 has 13 amino acids. CDR3 amino acids: CASSLGLSYGYTF.

V and J are TRBV4-1 and TRBJ2-3; as DNA is missing, the TRBD2 call by TCRdb cannot be tested. This CDR3 has 16 residues. The germline gives CDR1 MGHRA, CDR2 YSYEKL. This CDR3 reads CASSRSMMAEGDTQYF.

J is TRBJ2-7 and V is TRBV2; the TRBD2 assignment by TCRdb is unverifiable without DNA. Germline V gene sequence: CDR1 SNHLY, CDR2 FYNNEI. The CDR3 has 14 residues. The CDR3 region is CAIPSAGGPNEQYF.

The genes are TRBV5-1 and TRBJ2-7. This CDR3 region has 15 residues. In germline, CDR1 is SGHRS, CDR2 YFSETQ. The CDR3 region is CASSLSLGWGYEQYF. Based on the CDR3 plus reference TRBV5-1 and TRBJ2-7, the full variable domain is KAGVTQTPRYLIKTRGQQVTLSCSPISGHRSVSWYQQTPGQGLQFLFEYFSETQRNKGNFPGRFSGRQFSNSRSEMNVSTLELGDSALYLCASSLSLGWGYEQYFGPGTRLTVT.

The gene calls are TRBV28 and TRBJ1-6. From germline, CDR1 is MDHEN and CDR2 SYDVKM. The CDR3 is 12 amino acids. CDR3: CASSLLTGPLHF.

This chain links TRBV7-9 with TRBJ1-1; there is no DNA to check the TCRdb D call of TRBD1. The CDR3 loop spans 12 amino acids. Per the germline V gene, CDR1 is SEHNR and CDR2 is FQNEAQ (reference sequence). CDR3 sequence: CASSPQDREAFF.

CDR3 loop: CASSSGGANTGELFF. The chain has TRBV4-1 and TRBJ2-2. Germline CDR1 reads MGHRA; CDR2 reads YSYEKL. The CDR3 extends over 15 amino acids.

The rearrangement joins TRBV2 to TRBJ2-5; the TCRdb call, TRBD1, lacks DNA for checking. Germline V gene data show CDR1 as SNHLY and CDR2 as FYNNEI. There are 20 residues in the CDR3. CDR3 loop: CASSEDVRTGPRRLQETQYF.

The V and J genes are TRBV27 and TRBJ1-2; TCRdb gives TRBD1 as the D gene, but with no DNA this cannot be confirmed. The germline V gene has CDR1 MNHEY and CDR2 SMNVEV (reference sequence). CDR3 size: 13 residues. CDR3 residues: CASGPTGTYGYTF.